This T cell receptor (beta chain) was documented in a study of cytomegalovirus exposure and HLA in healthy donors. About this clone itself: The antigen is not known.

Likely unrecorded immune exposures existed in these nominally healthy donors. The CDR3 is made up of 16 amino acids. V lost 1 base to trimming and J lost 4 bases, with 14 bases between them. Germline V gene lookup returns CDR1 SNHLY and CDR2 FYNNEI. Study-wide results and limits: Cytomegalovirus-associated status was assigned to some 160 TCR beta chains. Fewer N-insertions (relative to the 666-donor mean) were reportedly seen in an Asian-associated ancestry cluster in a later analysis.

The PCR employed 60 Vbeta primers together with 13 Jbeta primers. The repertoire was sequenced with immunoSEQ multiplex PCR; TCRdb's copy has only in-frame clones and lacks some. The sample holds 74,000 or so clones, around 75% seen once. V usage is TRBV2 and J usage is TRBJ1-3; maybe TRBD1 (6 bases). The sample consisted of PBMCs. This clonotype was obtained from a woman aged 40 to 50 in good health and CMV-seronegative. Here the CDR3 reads CASSEGPQGWGNTIYF. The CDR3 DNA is TGTGCCAGCAGTGAAGGGCCACAGGGATGGGGAAACACCATATATTTT.